These 9 T cell receptor beta chains were all obtained from the same sample, sequenced in a study of response to subunit inactivated influenza vaccine (dated 2018 in TCRdb). Libraries were prepared through RT-PCR. The data were produced on an Illumina HiSeq 2500. TCRdb took the public reads, trimmed them with fastp at Q25, ran MiXCR for clone calling and kept in-frame beta chains. Rows merge per CDR3 protein into single entries with the most common DNA and genes. Across this sample there are roughly 500,000 distinct CDR3 sequences, with about 25% seen only once. The ten largest make up about 1.9% of the sample. Here the sequenced sample was CD4+ T cells sorted from PBMCs, taken 4 to 6 days after vaccination. These receptors originate from a man in his fifties who received an inactivated influenza vaccine. Donor details come from another sample of the same person, matched by shared clones.

This chain uses TRBV6-2 or TRBV6-3 with TRBJ2-2, with a weak D call TRBD1 (7 bases). The CDR3 is 15 amino acids. The V gene lost 7 bases and the J gene lost 0 bases, with 12 bases spanning the gap. CDR1 MNHEY and CDR2 SVGEGT come from the germline V gene. The chain's CDR3 is CASTAGGPNTGELFF. For the CDR3, the DNA is TGTGCCAGCACCGCAGGGGGGCCGAACACCGGGGAGCTGTTTTTT.

The chain uses TRBV29-1 and TRBJ2-7; 8 bases agree with TRBD2. V shed 6 bases and J 0 bases; nucleotides not matched to a gene: 7. Germline V gene sequence: CDR1 SQVTM, CDR2 ANQGSEA. The CDR3 is 14 residues long. The CDR3 sequence: CSVKSGGSSYEQYF. CDR3 sequence (DNA): TGCAGCGTAAAAAGCGGGGGCAGCTCCTACGAGCAGTACTTC.

This clonotype was recorded a few times. The chain combines TRBV30 with TRBJ1-1, with D perhaps matching TRBD1 (6 bases). The germline V gene has CDR1 GTSNPN and CDR2 SVGIG (reference sequence). The CDR3 covers 14 residues. The ends were cut back, 7 bases at V and 0 bases at J, with 15 bases in the middle. The CDR3 sequence is CASPGVGLNTEAFF. The CDR3 DNA sequence: TGTGCCTCCCCAGGGGTAGGGTTGAACACTGAAGCTTTCTTT.

This clonotype was counted only a few times. The chain recombines TRBV7-8 with TRBJ2-6; D remains unclear. This CDR3 has 18 amino acids. Trimming stripped 3 bases from V and 0 bases from J, with 15 bases between. Germline V gene sequence: CDR1 SGHVS, CDR2 FQNEAQ. The CDR3: CASSFRPSPYSGANVLTF. For the CDR3, the DNA is TGTGCCAGCAGCTTCCGTCCCAGTCCATACTCTGGGGCCAACGTCCTGACTTTC.

There are a few counts of this clonotype. The V and J genes are TRBV5-1 and TRBJ1-4; 10 bases align to TRBD1. The trim removed 0 bases at V and 6 bases at J, leaving 2 bases unmatched. The CDR3 is made up of 15 amino acids. Germline V gene lookup returns CDR1 SGHRS and CDR2 YFSETQ. The DNA for the CDR3 is TGCGCCAGCAGCTTGGCCGGGACAGGGGATGAAAAACTGTTTTTT. Translation gives CASSLAGTGDEKLFF.

This chain joins TRBV24-1 and TRBJ2-2; 9 bases agree with TRBD1. The germline CDR1 and CDR2 sequences are KGHDR and SFDVKD. The CDR3 covers 16 residues. V gave up 7 bases and J gave up 8 bases; unmatched junction bases: 13. CDR3 protein: CATRPTGTGRTGELFF. In DNA form, the CDR3 reads TGTGCCACCAGACCCACCGGGACAGGGAGGACGGGGGAGCTGTTTTTT.

Ten or more counts support this clonotype. The gene calls are TRBV20-1 and TRBJ1-5, with 9 bases that match TRBD1. There are 14 residues in the CDR3. V was clipped by 6 bases and J by 5 bases; unmatched bases: 8. Per the germline V gene, CDR1 is DFQATT and CDR2 is SNEGSKA (reference sequence). The CDR3 bases are TGCAGTGCCAAACAGGGGGCGGCGTATCAGCCCCAGCATTTT. As protein: CSAKQGAAYQPQHF.

This sequence joins TRBV5-5 and TRBJ2-7; 9 nucleotides match TRBD1. Trimming removed 0 bases from V and 4 bases from J; junction bases left unmatched: 5. The germline CDR1 and CDR2 sequences are SGHKS and YYEKEE (reference sequence). CDR3 length: 15 residues. The CDR3 DNA follows: TGTGCCAGCAGCTTGGATTGGGGACAGGGATACGAGCAGTACTTC. Amino acids: CASSLDWGQGYEQYF.

The CDR3 reads CSGLAGRSNQPQHF. The CDR3 nucleotides read TGCAGTGGGCTGGCGGGCCGCAGCAATCAGCCCCAGCATTTT. The chain employs TRBV20-1 and TRBJ1-5, with D unclear. The germline V gene encodes CDR1 DFQATT and CDR2 SNEGSKA (reference sequence). This CDR3 region has 14 residues. Trimming stripped 7 bases from V and 1 base from J, with 14 bases between.